A selection of T cell receptor beta chains follows, all from one sample in a study of vaccination and CD4 T cells after COVID-19. These TCRs are of unknown antigen specificity. One entry per CDR3 protein, called by TCRdb with MiXCR from the PCR reads. Of 15,000 or so distinct CDR3 sequences listed, approximately 50% were seen once; the top ten hold about 34%. The starting material was cultured CD4+ T cells from blood, obtained after SARS-CoV-2 vaccination. The receptors stem from a human donor with COVID-19. CDR3s include the opening cysteine and the closing phenylalanine or tryptophan. Fields, in order: J gene, V gene, clone size, D gene, CDR3 DNA, CDR3 protein. D genes are given only for firm matches. Rows may omit the clone size; those that give it use once, few, many or a size class.

j_call: TRBJ2-4
v_call: TRBV6-1
clone_size: NA
d_call: TRBD2
cdr3_nt: TGTGCCAGCAGTGATAAAGCTAGCGGGATACTAGCCAAAAACATTCAGTACTTT
cdr3_aa: CASSDKASGILAKNIQYF

j_call: TRBJ1-2
v_call: TRBV2
clone_size: NA
d_call: NA
cdr3_nt: TGTGCCAGCAGGCAACCGGGGGGCGAAAACTATGGCTACACCTTC
cdr3_aa: CASRQPGGENYGYTF

j_call: TRBJ1-4
v_call: TRBV6-1
clone_size: NA
d_call: NA
cdr3_nt: TGTGCCAGCAGTGAAGCTCAGGGTAATGGGGAAAAACTGTTTTTT
cdr3_aa: CASSEAQGNGEKLFF

j_call: TRBJ1-2
v_call: TRBV19
clone_size: once
d_call: NA
cdr3_nt: TGTGCCAGTAGTATAGACCCTTTGGGGGGGCCTAACTATGGCTACACCTTC
cdr3_aa: CASSIDPLGGPNYGYTF

j_call: TRBJ2-2
v_call: TRBV19
clone_size: NA
d_call: NA
cdr3_nt: TGTGCCAGCAGGGAGTGGAACACCGGGGAGCTGTTTTTT
cdr3_aa: CASREWNTGELFF

j_call: TRBJ2-1
v_call: TRBV20-1
clone_size: NA
d_call: TRBD2
cdr3_nt: TGCAGTGCTAGTCACCCAGGGCGGGAGAAGCGGGGTGCCTTTGAGCAGTTCTTC
cdr3_aa: CSASHPGREKRGAFEQFF

j_call: TRBJ1-2
v_call: TRBV19
clone_size: NA
d_call: TRBD1
cdr3_nt: TGTGCCAGTAGGCCTCGACAGGGCCATGGCTACACCTTC
cdr3_aa: CASRPRQGHGYTF

j_call: TRBJ1-4
v_call: TRBV15
clone_size: NA
d_call: NA
cdr3_nt: TGTGCCACCAGCAGAGGCCCAGGGGTGAGTGAAAAACTGTTTTTT
cdr3_aa: CATSRGPGVSEKLFF

j_call: TRBJ1-5
v_call: TRBV6-2/TRBV6-3
clone_size: NA
d_call: NA
cdr3_nt: TGTGCCAGCAGACCCTCAATCAATCAGCCCCAGCATTTT
cdr3_aa: CASRPSINQPQHF

j_call: TRBJ2-3
v_call: TRBV9
clone_size: NA
d_call: NA
cdr3_nt: TGTGCCAGCAGCGTAGGTGCCGTTGGGGGCAGCACAGATACGCAGTATTTT
cdr3_aa: CASSVGAVGGSTDTQYF

j_call: TRBJ2-7
v_call: TRBV19
clone_size: NA
d_call: TRBD1
cdr3_nt: TGTGCCACCAAAGCGGACAGGTCTCCCTACGAGCAGTACTTC
cdr3_aa: CATKADRSPYEQYF

j_call: TRBJ1-1
v_call: TRBV20-1
clone_size: NA
d_call: NA
cdr3_nt: TGCAGTGCTAGAGATGCGGGGCGAGGCACTGAAGCTTTCTTT
cdr3_aa: CSARDAGRGTEAFF

j_call: TRBJ2-3
v_call: TRBV2
clone_size: NA
d_call: NA
cdr3_nt: TGTGCCAGCGGCGGCCGCACAGATACGCAGTATTTT
cdr3_aa: CASGGRTDTQYF

j_call: TRBJ2-3
v_call: TRBV11-2
clone_size: NA
d_call: NA
cdr3_nt: TGTGCCAGCAGCTACCGGTTGGGCACAGATACGCAGTATTTT
cdr3_aa: CASSYRLGTDTQYF

j_call: TRBJ1-5
v_call: TRBV6-1
clone_size: NA
d_call: NA
cdr3_nt: TGTGCCAGCAGCCCCGCGGGGCAGGACCTCAATCAGCCCCAGCATTTT
cdr3_aa: CASSPAGQDLNQPQHF

j_call: TRBJ2-7
v_call: TRBV6-2/TRBV6-3
clone_size: once
d_call: NA
cdr3_nt: TGTGCCAGCAGCTCCGGGACGGCTATGGAGCAGTACTTC
cdr3_aa: CASSSGTAMEQYF